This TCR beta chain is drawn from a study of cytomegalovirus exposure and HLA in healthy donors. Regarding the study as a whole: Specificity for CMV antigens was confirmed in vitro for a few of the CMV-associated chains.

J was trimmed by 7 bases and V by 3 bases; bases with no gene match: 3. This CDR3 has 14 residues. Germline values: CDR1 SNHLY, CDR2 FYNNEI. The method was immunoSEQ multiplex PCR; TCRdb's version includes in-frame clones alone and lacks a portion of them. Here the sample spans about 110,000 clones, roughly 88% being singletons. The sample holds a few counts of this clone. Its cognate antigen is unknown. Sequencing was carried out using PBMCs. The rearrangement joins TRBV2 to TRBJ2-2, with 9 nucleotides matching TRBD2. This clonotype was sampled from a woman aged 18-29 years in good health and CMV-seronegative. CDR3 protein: CASSERGGFGELFF. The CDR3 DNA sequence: TGTGCCAGCAGTGAGCGGGGGGGCTTCGGGGAGCTGTTTTTT.